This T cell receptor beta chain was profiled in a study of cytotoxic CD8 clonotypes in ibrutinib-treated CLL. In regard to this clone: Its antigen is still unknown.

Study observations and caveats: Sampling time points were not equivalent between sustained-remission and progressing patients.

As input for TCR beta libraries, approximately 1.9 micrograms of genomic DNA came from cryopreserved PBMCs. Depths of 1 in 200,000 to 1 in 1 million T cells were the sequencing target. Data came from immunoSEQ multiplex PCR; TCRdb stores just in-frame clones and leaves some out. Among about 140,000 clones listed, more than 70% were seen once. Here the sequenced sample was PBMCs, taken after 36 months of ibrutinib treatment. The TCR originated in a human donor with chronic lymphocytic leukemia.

CDR3: CASSFLPLTRGAYEQYF. CDR3 nucleotides: TGTGCCAGCAGCTTCCTCCCCCTGACTAGGGGGGCCTACGAGCAGTACTTC. The V call is TRBV7-3, the J call TRBJ2-7; D could derive from TRBD1 or TRBD2 (6 bases each). The CDR3 consists of 17 residues. V shed 3 bases and J shed 2 bases, with 20 bases lying between them. Germline CDR1 reads SGHTA; CDR2 reads FQGTGA.